This is a list of T cell receptor beta chains from one sample in a study of T cells in localized non-small cell lung cancer. Only in-frame clones appear in the TCRdb table, and some are missing; sequencing was by immunoSEQ multiplex PCR. The sample holds about 11,000 clones, approximately 85% seen once. Specimen: peripheral blood mononuclear cells, collected before any cancer treatment. Receptors were obtained from a female donor of 60 years or more with stage II lung adenocarcinoma. The CDR3 runs from the conserved cysteine through the conserved F or W. Fields, in order: CDR3 length, J gene, V gene, clone size, D gene, CDR3 DNA, CDR3 protein. The D gene is left open where the match is weak. Rows may omit the clone size; those that give it use once, few, many or a size class.

14,TRBJ1-3,TRBV9,-,-,TGTGCCAGCAGCGTATGGCCCATCGGAAACACCATATATTTT,CASSVWPIGNTIYF
14,TRBJ1-2,TRBV5-4,-,-,TGTGCCAGCAGCTTGGCCCCACTAGGAAATGGCTACACCTTC,CASSLAPLGNGYTF
13,TRBJ2-2,TRBV5-1,few,-,TGCGCCAGCAGCCTTAGGAGTACCGGGGAGCTGTTTTTT,CASSLRSTGELFF
13,TRBJ1-1,TRBV6-5,-,-,TGTGCCAGCAGCAGAAGTCGGTACACTGAAGCTTTCTTT,CASSRSRYTEAFF
15,TRBJ2-7,TRBV6-1,few,-,TGTGCCAGCAGTGAAGTACCAGAAAGCTCCTACGAGCAGTACTTC,CASSEVPESSYEQYF
15,TRBJ2-1,TRBV5-1,few,TRBD2,TGCGCCAGCAGCTTCGATCCTAGCGGGACTAATGAGCAGTTCTTC,CASSFDPSGTNEQFF
16,TRBJ2-5,TRBV11-2,-,-,TGTGCCAGCAGCTCATTTTTCGGGGCAGGGAAAGAGACCCAGTACTTC,CASSSFFGAGKETQYF
15,TRBJ2-5,TRBV9,few,-,TGTGCCAGCAGCGCCAACCCGACCCAGCAAGAGACCCAGTACTTC,CASSANPTQQETQYF
18,TRBJ1-1,TRBV11-2,-,TRBD1,TGTGCCAGTAGCCCCGGTCGACCGGGACAGGGGAGGGTAGAAGCAGCTTTCTTT,CASSPGRPGQGRVEAAFF
16,TRBJ1-1,TRBV18,large,-,TGTGCCAGCTCACCATTGGCCAGGGTACTCCCCTTTGAAGCTTTCTTT,CASSPLARVLPFEAFF
17,TRBJ1-1,TRBV9,-,-,TGTGCCAGCAGCTCTACTACCGGACTATTCGTGGGCACTGAAGCTTTCTTT,CASSSTTGLFVGTEAFF
15,TRBJ1-3,TRBV6-5,-,-,TGTGCCAGCAGTCCCCTCGGCAGCTCTGGAAACACCATATATTTT,CASSPLGSSGNTIYF
16,TRBJ2-7,TRBV28,-,-,TGTGCCAGCAGTTTAAGGGTTTCTAGCCTCTCCTACGAGCAGTACTTC,CASSLRVSSLSYEQYF
14,TRBJ1-5,TRBV4-3,-,-,TGCGCCAGCAGCCTAGGGACTCTGGATCAGCCCCAGCATTTT,CASSLGTLDQPQHF
15,TRBJ1-4,TRBV13,once,-,TGTGCCAGCAGCTTCATCAACAGTCCAAATGAAAAACTGTTTTTT,CASSFINSPNEKLFF
13,TRBJ1-2,TRBV18,-,TRBD1,TGTGCCAGCTCACCGGGACAGGGACATGGCTACACCTTC,CASSPGQGHGYTF
12,TRBJ2-7,TRBV6-1,-,-,TGTGCCAGCAGTAAGGATTGGAACGAGCAGTACTTC,CASSKDWNEQYF
15,TRBJ1-1,TRBV5-1,once,TRBD1,TGCGCCAGCAGCTTGCTCCCGACAGGGGCCCCAGAAGCTTTCTTT,CASSLLPTGAPEAFF
13,TRBJ2-3,TRBV19,-,-,TGTGCCAGTAGTATAGGTTCAGGAGATACGCAGTATTTT,CASSIGSGDTQYF
11,TRBJ2-7,TRBV20-1,few,-,TGCAGCGGTACTGATTCCTACGAGCAGTACTTC,CSGTDSYEQYF
13,TRBJ1-1,TRBV6-6,-,-,TGTGCCAGCAGTGCGGTGGCGGGCACTGAAGCTTTCTTT,CASSAVAGTEAFF
12,TRBJ1-1,TRBV5-6,-,-,TGTGCCAGCAGCTTCCTCGGAAGCGAAGCTTTCTTT,CASSFLGSEAFF
12,TRBJ2-5,TRBV6-5,few,-,TGTGCCAGCAGTTACTCCGGGGAGACCCAGTACTTC,CASSYSGETQYF
13,TRBJ1-1,TRBV5-1,-,-,TGCGCCAGCAGCTTGGTACGGATGGGTGAAGCTTTCTTT,CASSLVRMGEAFF
15,TRBJ2-7,TRBV28,-,TRBD2,TGTGCCAGCAGCCTAGGACTAGCGGGCTCCTACGAGCAGTACTTC,CASSLGLAGSYEQYF
11,TRBJ2-3,TRBV7-9,-,-,TGTGCCAGCAGCCGGGTGGATACGCAGTATTTT,CASSRVDTQYF
15,TRBJ1-1,TRBV7-9,few,-,TGTGCCAGCAGCTTCTTAATAAGGAGGAGCACTGAAGCTTTCTTT,CASSFLIRRSTEAFF
15,TRBJ2-7,TRBV28,-,TRBD1,TGTGCCAGCAGTTCCGCCTCTCGACAGGGCTACGAGCAGTACTTC,CASSSASRQGYEQYF
20,TRBJ2-6,TRBV30,-,-,TGTGCCTGGGCAAAATTGTGGGACCGGGGGCGCCCGGGGGGGGCCAACGTCCTGACTTTC,CAWAKLWDRGRPGGANVLTF
13,TRBJ1-2,TRBV5-6,-,TRBD1,TGTGCCAGCAGCCTGAGACAGGGGAATGGCTACACCTTC,CASSLRQGNGYTF
15,TRBJ2-4,TRBV29-1,-,-,TGCAGCGTTGACAAAGTCGGGGGGCAGGGGAACATTCAGTACTTC,CSVDKVGGQGNIQYF
16,TRBJ1-3,TRBV5-6,-,-,TGTGCCAGCAGCTTGACAGGAGCCAGCTCTGGAAACACCATATATTTT,CASSLTGASSGNTIYF
13,TRBJ2-4,TRBV28,-,-,TGTGCCAGCAGTCCCCCGGACACAAACATTCAGTACTTC,CASSPPDTNIQYF
15,TRBJ1-3,TRBV7-9,-,-,TGTGCCAGCAGCCTTCCCGGGAACTCTGGAAACACCATATATTTT,CASSLPGNSGNTIYF
16,TRBJ1-5,TRBV4-2,-,TRBD1,TGTGCCAGCAGCCTCTCGGGGAGGGGACAGAAACAGCCCCAGCATTTT,CASSLSGRGQKQPQHF
11,TRBJ1-1,TRBV19,-,-,TGTGCCAGTAGTATAGCCACTGAAGCTTTCTTT,CASSIATEAFF
14,TRBJ2-7,TRBV27,-,TRBD1,TGTGCCAGCCGCCAACCTGGGACAGGGTCCGAGCAGTACTTC,CASRQPGTGSEQYF
15,TRBJ1-1,TRBV11-2,-,-,TGTGCCAGCAGCCCGGGGGGCAGGGAGAACACTGAAGCTTTCTTT,CASSPGGRENTEAFF
15,TRBJ1-1,TRBV2,-,TRBD1,TGTGCCAGCAGGCAGGACAGGGAGGGACGCACTGAAGCTTTCTTT,CASRQDREGRTEAFF
12,TRBJ2-3,TRBV28,-,-,TGTGCCAGCAGTCAAGTGCGACTTACGCAGTATTTT,CASSQVRLTQYF
18,TRBJ2-1,TRBV27,-,-,TGTGCCAGCAGTTTCTCTCTATCCGGGACCGCCTACAGCAATGAGCAGTTCTTC,CASSFSLSGTAYSNEQFF
13,TRBJ1-1,TRBV19,-,-,TGTGCCAGTAGTCGCCGGGAAATCACTGAAGCTTTCTTT,CASSRREITEAFF
12,TRBJ1-2,TRBV5-1,-,-,TGCGCCAGCAGCGGCGCCGGCTATGGCTACACCTTC,CASSGAGYGYTF
22,TRBJ1-3,TRBV7-6,-,-,TGTGCCAGCAGCAAATACATCCGACAGAGTGATATTAAGGCCTACTCTGGAAACACCATATATTTT,CASSKYIRQSDIKAYSGNTIYF
16,TRBJ1-1,TRBV27,-,-,TGTGCCAGCAGTTTAGTTAAGGGACTCGGCGGCACTGAAGCTTTCTTT,CASSLVKGLGGTEAFF
15,TRBJ1-3,TRBV4-3,once,-,TGCGCCAGCAGCCAAGAAAGACTATTTGGAAACACCATATATTTT,CASSQERLFGNTIYF
16,TRBJ2-7,TRBV4-2,-,-,TGTGCCAGCAGCCAAGCATTTGGCACTTACTCCTACGAGCAGTACTTC,CASSQAFGTYSYEQYF
13,TRBJ2-3,TRBV5-6,-,-,TGTGCCAGCAGCTTGGAGGACAGAGATACGCAGTATTTT,CASSLEDRDTQYF
14,TRBJ1-5,TRBV6-1,-,-,TGTGCCAGCAGCCGCCAGGGAATCGCTCAGCCCCAGCATTTT,CASSRQGIAQPQHF
11,TRBJ1-1,TRBV19,-,-,TGTGCCTCGCGATTGGGGGATGAAGCTTTCTTT,CASRLGDEAFF
15,TRBJ2-5,TRBV11-3,once,TRBD1,TGTGCCAGCAGCAACCGGGACAGGGGGCTGGAGACCCAGTACTTC,CASSNRDRGLETQYF
15,TRBJ2-2,TRBV6-1,few,TRBD2,TGTGCCAGCACCCCGGGACTAGTGGGGCCCGGGGAGCTGTTTTTT,CASTPGLVGPGELFF
13,TRBJ2-3,TRBV6-4,few,-,TGTGCCAGCAGGCCTACTAACACAGATACGCAGTATTTT,CASRPTNTDTQYF
14,TRBJ2-1,TRBV6-5,-,TRBD2,TGTGCCAGCAGTCCGCTAGCGGGATTTGATGAGCAGTTCTTC,CASSPLAGFDEQFF
16,TRBJ1-5,TRBV2,-,-,TGTGCCAGCAGTGTACGGGGGGCCAGGGGCAATCAGCCCCAGCATTTT,CASSVRGARGNQPQHF